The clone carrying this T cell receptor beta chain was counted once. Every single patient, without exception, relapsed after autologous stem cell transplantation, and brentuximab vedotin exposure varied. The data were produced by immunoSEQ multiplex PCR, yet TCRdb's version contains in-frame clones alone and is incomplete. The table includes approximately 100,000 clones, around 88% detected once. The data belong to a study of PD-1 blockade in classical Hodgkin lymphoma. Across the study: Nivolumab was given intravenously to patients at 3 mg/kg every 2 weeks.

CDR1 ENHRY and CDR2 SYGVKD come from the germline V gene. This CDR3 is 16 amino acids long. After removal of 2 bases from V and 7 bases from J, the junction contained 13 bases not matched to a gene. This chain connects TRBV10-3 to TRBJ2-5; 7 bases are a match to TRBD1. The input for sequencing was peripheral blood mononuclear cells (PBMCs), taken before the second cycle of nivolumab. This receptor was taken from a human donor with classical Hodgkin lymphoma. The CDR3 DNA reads TGTGCCATCAGTGAGGGGACAGTCAACCGGGGCGGGACCCAGTACTTC. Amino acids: CAISEGTVNRGGTQYF.